A single sample gave rise to the 7 T cell receptor beta chains below, sequenced in a study of molecular identifiers for immune sequencing clone quantification. TCRdb recomputed calls from the PCR reads with MiXCR, one row per CDR3 protein. Here the sample spans around 480,000 distinct CDR3 sequences, about 21% being singletons. The sequencing input was naive CD8+ T cells from blood, with Jurkat cell RNA spiked in. As for subset: FACS-sorted CD8+CD4-CCR7+CD45RA+ naive T cells. The receptor source for this set is a human donor in good health. Some libraries in this study had Jurkat cell RNA spiked in.

This clonotype showed up just a few times. Relative to the germline gene, one junction end is altered; a read error may explain this. The CDR3 nucleotides are TGCGCCAGCGGCCAAGATCATTGGAGGATTGGCCGCGGTGAGCAGTTCTTC. This sequence encodes CASGQDHWRIGRGEQFF. The chain couples TRBV4-3 to TRBJ2-1; the D gene is possibly TRBD2 (5 bases). The CDR3 is 17 amino acids. Germline-derived CDR1 and CDR2 are LGHNA and YSLEER.

Only one count was recorded for this clonotype. In this CDR3 the conserved last residue, phenylalanine or tryptophan, is missing, so a read error is likely. V and J are TRBV5-3 and TRBJ2-3; 11 bases are shared with TRBD2. TRBV5-3 is an open reading frame, and its role is uncertain. Germline trimming cut 8 bases from V and 3 bases from J; bases unmatched to any gene: 8. The CDR3 extends over 15 amino acids. The CDR3 protein is CASHTSGSPTDTQYL. The DNA for the CDR3 is TGTGCCAGCCATACTAGCGGGAGCCCTACAGATACGCAGTATCTT.

In this sample, this clonotype turned up many times. The chain has TRBV29-1 and TRBJ2-3; 8 bases agree with TRBD2. The CDR3 runs to 14 residues. Trimming at V came to 4 bases and at J to 5 bases, leaving 8 bases not matched to a gene. Per germline, CDR1 SQVTM and CDR2 ANQGSEA. Here the CDR3 DNA reads TGCAGCGTTGTACCAGCGGGAGAAGGAGATACGCAGTATTTT. Translating gives CSVVPAGEGDTQYF.

This clonotype has a handful of counts. An end of the junction does not agree with germline; a read error may underlie this. This chain links TRBV5-1 with TRBJ2-6; maybe TRBD1 (5 bases). Per germline, CDR1 SGHRS and CDR2 YFSETQ. The CDR3 loop spans 15 amino acids. The CDR3 DNA is TGCGCCAGCAGCTTTCAGGGCCCTGGGGCCAACGTCCTGGCTTTC. Protein product: CASSFQGPGANVLAF.

The chain joins TRBV28 to TRBJ2-7; D unresolved. The germline CDR1 and CDR2 sequences are MDHEN and SYDVKM. This CDR3 comprises 14 residues. Deletions cut 1 base from V and 3 bases from J, with 10 bases between. The CDR3 here is CASSLYSRHYEQYF. The CDR3 region has the DNA TGTGCCAGCAGTTTATATTCACGCCACTACGAGCAGTACTTC.

This chain connects TRBV2 to TRBJ2-1; 12 bases align to TRBD2. Germline values: CDR1 SNHLY, CDR2 FYNNEI. CDR3 length equals 15 residues. Germline trimming cut 1 base from V and 8 bases from J; bases unmatched to any gene: 3. The CDR3 DNA is TGTGCCAGCAGTGAAGGGACTAGCGGGACTCATGAGCAGTTCTTC. Translated: CASSEGTSGTHEQFF.

This chain connects TRBV12-3 or TRBV12-4 to TRBJ2-7, with 11 bases matching TRBD2. This CDR3 is built from 16 residues. J was trimmed by 7 bases and V by 1 base; bases with no gene match: 9. Here the CDR3 reads CASSLGLAGSSGEQYF. The CDR3 nucleotides read TGTGCCAGCAGTTTAGGACTAGCGGGAAGTTCCGGGGAGCAGTACTTC.